The 13 T cell receptor beta chains listed next were all sequenced from one sample in a study of spatial heterogeneity in lung cancer. Whole-study results and caveats: Tumoral mutation counts were tracked by counts of expanded intratumoral alpha and beta TCRs.

Their specific antigens are unknown. Documented time point: sample taken at primary tumor resection. Via MiXCR, TCRdb re-called the 5' RACE reads, giving one row per CDR3 protein. Among roughly 20,000 distinct CDR3 sequences, approximately 2.8% were seen once, and the ten largest hold 7.7%. Sequences were derived from lung tumor tissue, sampled at surgery. The receptors were gathered from a male donor with early-stage non-small cell lung cancer.

The sample holds many counts of this clonotype. CDR3 region: CSARLGQPPAEQFF. The CDR3 nucleotides are TGCAGTGCTAGACTGGGCCAACCACCCGCGGAGCAGTTCTTC. The chain uses TRBV20-1 and TRBJ2-1; D unresolved. This CDR3 has 14 residues. Germline lookup yields CDR1 DFQATT and CDR2 SNEGSKA (reference sequence). V gave up 2 bases and J gave up 10 bases, with 18 bases separating them.

This clonotype came up many times. The chain links TRBV18 to TRBJ2-2, with 11 bases fitting TRBD1. V shed 2 bases, J shed 4 bases, and the junction held 9 bases outside the gene matches. The CDR3 runs to 18 residues. The germline V gene encodes CDR1 KGHSH and CDR2 LQKENI. CDR3 in amino acids: CASSPYRAGTGGTGELFF. Written as DNA, the CDR3 is TGTGCCAGCTCACCATATAGAGCCGGGACAGGGGGCACCGGGGAGCTGTTTTTT. Based on the CDR3 plus reference TRBV18 and TRBJ2-2, the full variable domain is NAGVMQNPRHLVRRRGQEARLRCSPMKGHSHVYWYRQLPEEGLKFMVYLQKENIIDESGMPKERFSAEFPKEGPSILRIQQVVRGDSAAYFCASSPYRAGTGGTGELFFGEGSRLTVL.

This clonotype was seen at least ten times. The genes are TRBV20-1 and TRBJ2-7; 8 bases align to TRBD1. Germline CDR1 is DFQATT and CDR2 is SNEGSKA (reference sequence). CDR3 length equals 12 residues. V lost 2 bases and J lost 5; bases outside the gene matches: 2. CDR3 nucleotides: TGCAGTGCTAGAAACAGGGGGGACGAGCAGTACTTC. It codes for CSARNRGDEQYF.

This clonotype was counted ten times or more. The chain has TRBV10-3 and TRBJ1-2, with TRBD1 identical over 9 bases. Germline values: CDR1 ENHRY, CDR2 SYGVKD. V shed 5 bases, J shed 4 bases, and the junction held 17 bases outside the gene matches. CDR3 length: 18 amino acids. DNA of the CDR3: TGTGCCATCAGTACAACCGGGACAGGGAGGAATTTAGGCTATGGCTACACCTTC. This translates into CAISTTGTGRNLGYGYTF.

Ten or more counts support this clonotype. This sequence joins TRBV6-1 and TRBJ2-2; 10 bases fit TRBD1. The germline gives CDR1 MNHNS, CDR2 SASEGT. The CDR3 sequence is 16 residues long. V was pared by 2 bases and J by 6 bases, with 6 bases of the junction left unmatched. The CDR3 reads CASSEKGQGVPGELFF. The DNA for the CDR3 is TGTGCCAGCAGTGAAAAAGGACAGGGGGTTCCCGGGGAGCTGTTTTTT.

This clonotype was recorded many times. This chain connects TRBV20-1 to TRBJ1-1; D is possibly TRBD1 (5 bases). The CDR3 is 11 amino acids. V dropped 5 bases and J dropped 6 bases, with 10 bases sitting between them. Germline CDR1 and CDR2: DFQATT and SNEGSKA (reference sequence). The CDR3 loop is CSAYQGAEAFF. The CDR3 DNA reads as TGCAGTGCTTATCAAGGGGCTGAAGCTTTCTTT.

There are many counts of this clonotype. The rearrangement links TRBV7-2 to TRBJ2-3, with D hard to call. The CDR3 loop spans 14 amino acids. Germline V lookup: CDR1 SGHTA, CDR2 FQGNSA. V was cut by 2 bases and J by 3 bases, with 9 bases left in between. This CDR3 is CASSLSLLTDTQYF. The CDR3 nucleotides read TGTGCCAGCAGCTTAAGTCTGTTGACAGATACGCAGTATTTT.

This clonotype was counted at least ten times. This chain links TRBV6-5 with TRBJ2-7; 11 bases are a match to TRBD2. This CDR3 comprises 14 residues. V lost 5 bases to trimming and J lost 5 bases; unmatched junction nucleotides: 5. The V gene's germline CDR1 is MNHEY and CDR2 SVGAGI. CDR3 sequence reads: CASSRLAGSHEQYF. Here the CDR3 DNA reads TGTGCCAGCAGTCGACTAGCGGGAAGCCACGAGCAGTACTTC.

This clonotype was seen repeatedly, ten times or more. The chain combines TRBV6-2 or TRBV6-3 with TRBJ2-1; the D gene is possibly TRBD2 (5 bases). The CDR3 has 16 amino acids. With 2 bases removed from V and 6 bases from J, the gap between germline ends came to 17 bases. The germline V gene encodes CDR1 MNHEY and CDR2 SVGEGT. The DNA for the CDR3 is TGTGCCAGCAGTTACGGGCCGGGGTTTTCTGTCAATGAGCAGTTCTTC. Its protein is CASSYGPGFSVNEQFF.

Judged by abundance, this clonotype is medium-sized. V is TRBV7-2 and J is TRBJ1-4, with 7 nucleotides matching TRBD1. The CDR3 runs 15 residues. CDR1 is SGHTA, CDR2 FQGNSA, per germline. Unmatched junction bases numbered 3, after V lost 1 base and J lost 4 bases. The CDR3 DNA reads TGTGCCAGCAGCTTAGACGGACAGGTTAATGAAAAACTGTTTTTT. Protein sequence: CASSLDGQVNEKLFF.

This clonotype was recorded many times. The V call is TRBV3-1, the J call TRBJ1-2; D unresolved. Trimming left V 0 bases short and J 5 bases short, with 7 bases between. CDR3 length equals 13 residues. Germline CDR1 and CDR2: LGHDT and YNNKEL (reference sequence). The chain's CDR3 is CASSQESLYGYTF. The DNA of the CDR3 is TGTGCCAGCAGCCAAGAAAGCTTATATGGCTACACCTTC.

This clonotype was seen repeatedly, ten times or more. The rearrangement joins TRBV7-8 to TRBJ2-7, with TRBD2 identical over 10 bases. J lost 5 bases, V lost 3 bases, and 10 bases had no gene match. The germline V gene encodes CDR1 SGHVS and CDR2 FQNEAQ. CDR3 length: 16 residues. The CDR3: CASSFGPSGSRDEQYF. DNA for the CDR3: TGTGCCAGCAGCTTTGGGCCTAGCGGGAGCCGGGACGAGCAGTACTTC.

This clonotype was detected ten times or more. V usage is TRBV11-2 and J usage is TRBJ2-4, with D perhaps assigned TRBD1 or TRBD2 (5 bases each). The V gene's germline CDR1 is SGHAT and CDR2 FQNNGV. Trimming stripped 0 bases from V and 5 bases from J, with 17 bases between. CDR3 size: 17 residues. CDR3 region: CASSLDLTGRGENIQYF. CDR3 in DNA: TGTGCCAGCAGCTTAGATTTAACGGGAAGGGGAGAAAACATTCAGTACTTC.